The clone carrying this TCR beta chain showed up many times. J lost 4 bases, V lost 5 bases, and 8 bases had no gene match. There are 14 residues in the CDR3. Germline CDR1 is SEHNR and CDR2 is FQNEAQ (reference sequence). Four PCR rounds used nested alpha and beta constant region primers plus the SP2 primer. TCRdb processed the 5' RACE reads anew with MiXCR; each CDR3 protein has one entry. The repertoire holds about 48,000 distinct CDR3 sequences, over 3.5% seen once, with around 0.8% in the top ten. The data were obtained in a study of naive and memory T cell subsets. The library had UMIs added by 3' ligation of an oligonucleotide to TCR cDNA.

The J gene is TRBJ2-7, the V gene TRBV7-9, with TRBD2 matching over 7 bases. This receptor was taken from a female donor in good health. CDR3 in amino acids: CASSARGSGYEQYF. The CDR3 DNA follows: TGTGCCAGCAGCGCCCGCGGGAGCGGGTACGAGCAGTACTTC.